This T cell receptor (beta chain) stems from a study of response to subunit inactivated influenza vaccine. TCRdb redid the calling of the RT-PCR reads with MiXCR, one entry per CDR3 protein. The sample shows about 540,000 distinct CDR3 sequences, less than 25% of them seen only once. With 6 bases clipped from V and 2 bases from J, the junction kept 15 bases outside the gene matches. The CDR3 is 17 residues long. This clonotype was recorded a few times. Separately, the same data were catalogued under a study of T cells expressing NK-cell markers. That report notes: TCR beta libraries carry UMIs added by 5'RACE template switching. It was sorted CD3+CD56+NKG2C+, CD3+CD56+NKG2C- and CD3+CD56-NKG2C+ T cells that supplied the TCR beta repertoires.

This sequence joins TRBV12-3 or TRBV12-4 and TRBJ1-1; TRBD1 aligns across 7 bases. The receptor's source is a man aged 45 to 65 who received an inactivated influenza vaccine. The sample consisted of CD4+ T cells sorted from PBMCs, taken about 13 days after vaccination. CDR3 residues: CASSLRLTGALNTEAFF. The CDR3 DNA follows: TGTGCCAGCAGCCTCCGCCTCACAGGGGCCCTTAACACTGAAGCTTTCTTT.